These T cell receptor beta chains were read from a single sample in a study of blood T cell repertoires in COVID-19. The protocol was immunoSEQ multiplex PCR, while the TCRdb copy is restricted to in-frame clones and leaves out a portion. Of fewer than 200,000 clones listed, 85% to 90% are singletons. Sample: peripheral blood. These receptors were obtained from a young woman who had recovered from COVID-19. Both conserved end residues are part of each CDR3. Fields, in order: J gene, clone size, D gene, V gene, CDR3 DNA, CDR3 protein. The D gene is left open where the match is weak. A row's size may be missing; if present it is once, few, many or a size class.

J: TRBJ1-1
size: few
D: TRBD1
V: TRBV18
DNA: TGTGCCAGCTCACCGGACAGGGGGAACACTGAAGCTTTCTTT
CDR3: CASSPDRGNTEAFF

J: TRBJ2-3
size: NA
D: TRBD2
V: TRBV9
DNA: TGTGCCAGCAGCATAGGACTAGCGCTGACAGATACGCAGTATTTT
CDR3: CASSIGLALTDTQYF

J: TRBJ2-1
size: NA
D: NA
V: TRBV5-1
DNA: TGCGCCAGCAGCTTTCAGGGTCACAATGAGCAGTTCTTC
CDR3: CASSFQGHNEQFF

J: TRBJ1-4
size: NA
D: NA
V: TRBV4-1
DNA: TGCGCCAGCAGCCTCCCGGGCGGGACGCCTAATGAAAAACTGTTTTTT
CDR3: CASSLPGGTPNEKLFF

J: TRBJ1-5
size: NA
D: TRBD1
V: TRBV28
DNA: TGTGCCAGCAGTGACAGGGGGTACTATAGCAATCAGCCCCAGCATTTT
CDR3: CASSDRGYYSNQPQHF

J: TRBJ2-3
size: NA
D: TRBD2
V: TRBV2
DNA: TGTGCCAGCAGTGGACTAGCGGGACCAACAGATACGCAGTATTTT
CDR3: CASSGLAGPTDTQYF

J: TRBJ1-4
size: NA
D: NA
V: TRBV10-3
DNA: TGTGCCATCAGTGACCCCAGGGAGGTCAAAAAACTGTTTTTT
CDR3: CAISDPREVKKLFF

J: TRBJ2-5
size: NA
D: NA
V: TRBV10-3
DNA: TGTGCCATCAGTGAGCAGGGGAGAGAGACCCAGTACTTC
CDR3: CAISEQGRETQYF

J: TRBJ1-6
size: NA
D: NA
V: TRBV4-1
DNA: TGCGCCAGCAGCCAAGAGGAGGGATGGGCATCACCCCTCCACTTT
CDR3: CASSQEEGWASPLHF

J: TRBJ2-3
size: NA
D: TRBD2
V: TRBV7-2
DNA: TGTGCCAGCAGCGGGCGGACGGGAGGCCCAGCAGATACGCAGTATTTT
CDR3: CASSGRTGGPADTQYF

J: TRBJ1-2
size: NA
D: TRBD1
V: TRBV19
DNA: TGTGCCAGTACCCGACAGGGATCTAACTATGGCTACACCTTC
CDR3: CASTRQGSNYGYTF

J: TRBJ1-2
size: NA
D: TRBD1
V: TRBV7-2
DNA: TGTGCCAGCAGCTTAGCACAGGGGGCGCAGGGCTACACCTTC
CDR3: CASSLAQGAQGYTF

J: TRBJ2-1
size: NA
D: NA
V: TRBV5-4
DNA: TGTGCCAGCAGCCATCGAAGCCCGAACAGCCAGGGGCAGTTCTTC
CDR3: CASSHRSPNSQGQFF

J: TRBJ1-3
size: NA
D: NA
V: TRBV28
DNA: TGTGCCAGCAGTTTAATTCGGCCCGGGGTCTCGAAAGGAAACACCATATATTTT
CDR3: CASSLIRPGVSKGNTIYF

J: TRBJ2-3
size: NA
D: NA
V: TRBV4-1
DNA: TGCGCCAGCACCCCAGGTAGCGCTAGCACAGATACGCAGTATTTT
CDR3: CASTPGSASTDTQYF

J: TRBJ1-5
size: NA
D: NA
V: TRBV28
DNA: TGTGCCAGCAGTTTATATGCGGGTAGTCAGCCCCAGCATTTT
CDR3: CASSLYAGSQPQHF

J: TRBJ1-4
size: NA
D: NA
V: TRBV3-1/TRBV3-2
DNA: TGTGCCTGCTTTAGGGGGGGGCCTAGTGAAAAACTGTTTTTT
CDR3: CACFRGGPSEKLFF

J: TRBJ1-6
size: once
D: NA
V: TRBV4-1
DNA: TGCGCCAGCAGCCAAGATGGGGGGAATTCACCCCTCCACTTT
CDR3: CASSQDGGNSPLHF

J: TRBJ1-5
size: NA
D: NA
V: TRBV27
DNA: TGTGCCAGCAGTTCCAGGGTAGGGCAGCCCCAGCATTTT
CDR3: CASSSRVGQPQHF

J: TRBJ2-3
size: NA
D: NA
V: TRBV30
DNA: TGTGCCTGGAGTATGGAGGATACGCAGTATTTT
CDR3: CAWSMEDTQYF

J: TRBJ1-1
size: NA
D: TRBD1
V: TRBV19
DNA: TGTGCCAGTAAGGGACAGGGAGAGGAAGCTTTCTTT
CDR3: CASKGQGEEAFF

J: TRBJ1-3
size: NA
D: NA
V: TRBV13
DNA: TGTGCCAGCAGCCGAGCCGGGACATCCAGAAACACCATATATTTT
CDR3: CASSRAGTSRNTIYF

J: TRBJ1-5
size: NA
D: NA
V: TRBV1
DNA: TGCACCAGCAGCCAAGACAATGAGTTTTCCAGGCTTGGCGACAATCAGCCCCAGCATTTT
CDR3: CTSSQDNEFSRLGDNQPQHF

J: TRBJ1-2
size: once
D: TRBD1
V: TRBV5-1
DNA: TGCGCCAGCAGCCTCGCTGGGTCAGGGGGCTATGGCTACACCTTC
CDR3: CASSLAGSGGYGYTF

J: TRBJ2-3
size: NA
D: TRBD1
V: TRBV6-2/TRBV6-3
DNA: TGTGCCAGCAGCCTGACCGGTGGGACAGGGTCAGATACGCAGTATTTT
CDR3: CASSLTGGTGSDTQYF

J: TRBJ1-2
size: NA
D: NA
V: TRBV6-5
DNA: TGTGCCAGCATCCTACGGACAGCTAACTATGGCTACACCTTC
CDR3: CASILRTANYGYTF

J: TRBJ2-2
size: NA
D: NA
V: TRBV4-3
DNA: TGCGCCAGCAGCCAAGATTTCCCGGGGTGGCGGGTGCACACCGGGGAGCTGTTTTTT
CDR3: CASSQDFPGWRVHTGELFF

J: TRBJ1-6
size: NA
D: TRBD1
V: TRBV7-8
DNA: TGTGCCAGCAGCTTTGGACAGGTGGCTTCACCCCTCCACTTT
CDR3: CASSFGQVASPLHF

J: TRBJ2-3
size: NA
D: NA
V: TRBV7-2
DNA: TGTGCCAGCAGCGTCGGGACTGTTACGCAGTATTTT
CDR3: CASSVGTVTQYF

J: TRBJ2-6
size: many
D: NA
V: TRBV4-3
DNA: TGCGCCAGCAGCCAAGATCAGGGAACTGGGGCCAACGTCCTGACTTTC
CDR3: CASSQDQGTGANVLTF

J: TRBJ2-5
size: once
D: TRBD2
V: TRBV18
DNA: TGTGCCAGCTCACAAACACAGGTGCCTATAGCGGGAGTGGAAGAGACCCAGTACTTC
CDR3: CASSQTQVPIAGVEETQYF

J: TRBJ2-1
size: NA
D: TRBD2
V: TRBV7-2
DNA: TGTGCCAGCAGACCCTACGGCGGGAGTACCTACAATGAGCAGTTCTTC
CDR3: CASRPYGGSTYNEQFF

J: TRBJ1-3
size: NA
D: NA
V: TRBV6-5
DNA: TGTGCCAGTACGGTTCCCTCTGGAAACACCATATATTTT
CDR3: CASTVPSGNTIYF

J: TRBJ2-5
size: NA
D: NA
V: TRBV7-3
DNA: TGTGCCAGCAGCAGCCAGGGGATGGAGACCCAGTACTTC
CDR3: CASSSQGMETQYF

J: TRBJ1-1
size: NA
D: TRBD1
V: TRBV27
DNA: TGTGCCAGCAGTGCCAGGACAGGAAATGAAGCTTTCTTT
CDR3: CASSARTGNEAFF

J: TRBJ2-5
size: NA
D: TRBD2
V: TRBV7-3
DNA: TGTGCCAGCAGCTTAGGGACTAGCGGGAGGGAAGGAGAGACCCAGTACTTC
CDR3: CASSLGTSGREGETQYF

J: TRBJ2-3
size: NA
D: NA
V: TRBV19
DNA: TGTGCCAGTAGTATTAGGGGCAGGAAGACCGCAGATACGCAGTATTTT
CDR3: CASSIRGRKTADTQYF

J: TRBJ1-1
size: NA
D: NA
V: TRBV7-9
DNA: TGTGCCAGCAGCTTAACAGGGAACACTGAAGCTTTCTTT
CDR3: CASSLTGNTEAFF

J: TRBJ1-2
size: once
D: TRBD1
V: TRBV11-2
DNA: TGTGCCAGCAGCTTAGATCCAGGGGGTGGCTACACCTTC
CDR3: CASSLDPGGGYTF

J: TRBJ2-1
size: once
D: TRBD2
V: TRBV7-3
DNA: TGTGCCAGCAGCTTGAACTGGGCTAGCGGCAGCTCCTACAATGAGCAGTTCTTC
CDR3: CASSLNWASGSSYNEQFF

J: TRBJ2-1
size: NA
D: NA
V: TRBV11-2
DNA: TGTGCCAGCAGCTTAGGTCCGGAGCAGTTCTTC
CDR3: CASSLGPEQFF

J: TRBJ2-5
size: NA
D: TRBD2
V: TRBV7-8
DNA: TGTGCCAGCAGTTTGGGGACTAGCGGGACAATGTACTTC
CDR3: CASSLGTSGTMYF

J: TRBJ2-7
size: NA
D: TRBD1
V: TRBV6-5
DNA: TGTGCCAGCACCATGACAGGGGGCGACGAGCAGTACTTC
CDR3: CASTMTGGDEQYF

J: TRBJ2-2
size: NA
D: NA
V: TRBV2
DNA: TGTGCCAGCAGTGAAAACAGGGCGGTCACCGGGGAGCTGTTTTTT
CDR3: CASSENRAVTGELFF

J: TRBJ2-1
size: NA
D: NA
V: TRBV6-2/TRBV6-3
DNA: TGTGCCAGCAACCCAGCGGTTAACTCCTACAATGAGCAGTTCTTC
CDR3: CASNPAVNSYNEQFF

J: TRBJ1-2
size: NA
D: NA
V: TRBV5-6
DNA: TGTGCCAGCACCTCCGAAATCGGGGGGACCTACTATGGCTACACCTTC
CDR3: CASTSEIGGTYYGYTF

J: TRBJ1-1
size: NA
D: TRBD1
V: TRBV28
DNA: TGTGCCAGCAGATCCGGGACAGGGGAAGCTTTCTTT
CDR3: CASRSGTGEAFF

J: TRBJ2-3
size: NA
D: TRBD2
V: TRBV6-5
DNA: TGTGCCAGCAGTTATAAAGCGGGGGGGACGACAGATACGCAGTATTTT
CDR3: CASSYKAGGTTDTQYF

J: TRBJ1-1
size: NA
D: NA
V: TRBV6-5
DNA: TGTGCCAGCGCCCCGGGGGGAGGAAACACTGAAGCTTTCTTT
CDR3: CASAPGGGNTEAFF

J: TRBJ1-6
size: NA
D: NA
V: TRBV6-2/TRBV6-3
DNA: TGTGCCAGCAGCCCACCCCAGGTATCACCCCTCCACTTT
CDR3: CASSPPQVSPLHF

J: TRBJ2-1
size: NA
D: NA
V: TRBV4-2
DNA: TGTGCCAGCAGCCAGTCTAGCTACAGGGACAATGAGCAGTTCTTC
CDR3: CASSQSSYRDNEQFF

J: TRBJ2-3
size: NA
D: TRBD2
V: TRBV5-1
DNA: TGCGCCAGCAGCCCGGGGGGGTTAGCTAGCACAGATACGCAGTATTTT
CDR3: CASSPGGLASTDTQYF

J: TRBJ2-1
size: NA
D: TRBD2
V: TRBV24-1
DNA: TGTGCCACCAGTGATCAGAGCGGGAGGGACTACAATGAGCAGTTCTTC
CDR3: CATSDQSGRDYNEQFF